This record looks at one T cell receptor (beta chain) sequence and its context. The data belong to a study of T cell changes during pregnancy in multiple sclerosis. The V and J ends lost 6 bases and 5 bases respectively, with 14 bases between them. CDR1 LNHDA and CDR2 SQIVND come from the germline V gene (reference sequence). This CDR3 is built from 14 residues. Sequenced by immunoSEQ multiplex PCR; TCRdb stores in-frame clones only, minus some. The table includes 80,000 to 130,000 clones, almost 95% detected once. The chain recombines TRBV19 with TRBJ2-1; no clear D gene. The material sequenced was peripheral blood, taken before pregnancy. The receptor comes from a female donor with multiple sclerosis, enrolled in a pregnancy study. DNA for the CDR3: TGTGCCAGTAGCCTCGCGGTAGGTAACAATGAGCAGTTCTTC. It encodes CASSLAVGNNEQFF.